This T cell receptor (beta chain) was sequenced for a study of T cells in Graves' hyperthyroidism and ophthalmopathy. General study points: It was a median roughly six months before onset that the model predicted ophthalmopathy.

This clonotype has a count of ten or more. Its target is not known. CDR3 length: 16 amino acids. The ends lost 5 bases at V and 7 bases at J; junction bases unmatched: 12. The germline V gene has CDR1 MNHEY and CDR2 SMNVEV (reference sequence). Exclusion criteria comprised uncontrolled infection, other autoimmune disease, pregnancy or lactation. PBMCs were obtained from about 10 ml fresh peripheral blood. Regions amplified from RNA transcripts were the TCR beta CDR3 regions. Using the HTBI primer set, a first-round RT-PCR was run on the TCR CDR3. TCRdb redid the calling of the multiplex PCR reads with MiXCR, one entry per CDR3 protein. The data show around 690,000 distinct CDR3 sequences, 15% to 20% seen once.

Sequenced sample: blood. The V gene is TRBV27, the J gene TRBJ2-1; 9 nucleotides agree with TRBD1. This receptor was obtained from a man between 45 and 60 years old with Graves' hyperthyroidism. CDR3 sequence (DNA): TGTGCCAGCAGTACCCCCGGGACAGGGCTTCGAAATGAGCAGTTCTTC. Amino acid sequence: CASSTPGTGLRNEQFF.